The rows below give T cell receptor beta chains drawn from one sample of a study of blood T cell repertoires in COVID-19. The data were produced by immunoSEQ multiplex PCR, yet TCRdb's version contains in-frame clones alone and is incomplete. The sample shows just over 300,000 clones, 90% of them seen only once. The sample consisted of PBMCs or T cells enriched from blood (not recorded which). These receptor sequences come from a woman aged 18 to 35 with acute COVID-19. CDR3s include the opening cysteine and the closing phenylalanine or tryptophan. Each record gives: clone size, D gene, V gene, J gene, CDR3 protein, CDR3 DNA. D genes are given only for firm matches. Clone size is stated in some rows and not others, as once, few, many or a class when expanded.

-	-	TRBV28	TRBJ1-5	CASSFQFGNQPQHF	TGTGCCAGCAGTTTCCAGTTCGGCAATCAGCCCCAGCATTTT
-	TRBD1	TRBV9	TRBJ2-6	CASSMRGQVSSGANVLTF	TGTGCCAGCAGCATGAGGGGACAGGTTTCCTCTGGGGCCAACGTCCTGACTTTC
-	-	TRBV10-1	TRBJ1-3	CASSKTATGNTIYF	TGCGCCAGCAGTAAGACTGCAACTGGAAACACCATATATTTT
-	TRBD1	TRBV28	TRBJ2-7	CASSLLGQGATYEQYF	TGTGCCAGCAGTTTACTCGGACAGGGGGCTACCTACGAGCAGTACTTC
-	TRBD2	TRBV5-1	TRBJ2-5	CASSLGPGLAVETQYF	TGCGCCAGCAGCTTGGGTCCGGGACTAGCTGTAGAGACCCAGTACTTC
-	TRBD1	TRBV2	TRBJ1-6	CASTWTGSRSPLHF	TGTGCCAGCACCTGGACAGGGTCACGCTCACCCCTCCACTTT
-	TRBD1	TRBV7-7	TRBJ2-7	CASSRGGQGATFSYEQYF	TGTGCTAGCAGCCGAGGGGGACAGGGGGCCACCTTTTCCTACGAGCAGTACTTC
-	-	TRBV5-1	TRBJ1-2	CASSSLLLLAGTPGYTF	TGCGCCAGCAGCAGCCTCCTACTACTGGCCGGGACTCCTGGCTACACCTTC
-	TRBD1	TRBV27	TRBJ1-1	CASSSGQGNTEAFF	TGTGCCAGCAGTTCGGGACAGGGGAACACTGAAGCTTTCTTT
once	-	TRBV6-5	TRBJ1-2	CASMPGVSYGYTF	TGTGCCAGCATGCCAGGGGTATCCTATGGCTACACCTTC
-	-	TRBV5-1	TRBJ1-1	CASSLPRQEFNTEAFF	TGCGCCAGCAGCTTGCCCCGACAGGAGTTTAACACTGAAGCTTTCTTT
-	-	TRBV2	TRBJ2-7	CASSEQGPGVNEQYF	TGTGCCAGCAGTGAACAAGGTCCGGGAGTAAACGAGCAGTACTTC
-	TRBD1	TRBV3-1/TRBV3-2	TRBJ1-1	CASSQGTGRTEAFF	TGTGCCAGCAGCCAAGGGACAGGGAGAACTGAAGCTTTCTTT
-	TRBD1	TRBV15	TRBJ1-4	CATSQRTGGEKLFF	TGTGCCACCAGCCAAAGGACAGGTGGAGAAAAACTGTTTTTT
-	-	TRBV27	TRBJ2-2	CASSYQPGTGELFF	TGTGCCAGCAGTTACCAGCCGGGGACCGGGGAGCTGTTTTTT
-	-	TRBV28	TRBJ1-1	CASSFRAGWNTEAFF	TGTGCCAGCAGTTTTCGGGCAGGGTGGAACACTGAAGCTTTCTTT
-	-	TRBV19	TRBJ1-2	CASTTATALYGYTF	TGTGCCAGTACCACCGCGACAGCCCTCTATGGCTACACCTTC
-	TRBD2	TRBV5-6	TRBJ2-3	CASSSGLADTDTQYF	TGTGCCAGCAGCTCCGGACTAGCGGACACAGATACGCAGTATTTT
-	TRBD1	TRBV29-1	TRBJ1-2	CSVEGGTGDYGYTF	TGCAGCGTTGAGGGGGGGACAGGAGACTATGGCTACACCTTC
-	TRBD1	TRBV5-1	TRBJ1-2	CASSGIGTGSHGYTF	TGCGCCAGCAGCGGTATCGGGACAGGGAGTCATGGCTACACCTTC
-	TRBD2	TRBV10-2	TRBJ2-1	CASSGFTGTSGLDLMDEQFF	TGCGCCAGCAGTGGTTTCACCGGGACTAGCGGGCTCGACCTCATGGATGAGCAGTTCTTC
few	-	TRBV3-1/TRBV3-2	TRBJ1-5	CASSQGQERGPQHF	TGTGCCAGCAGCCAAGGACAGGAACGGGGGCCCCAGCATTTT
-	TRBD1	TRBV27	TRBJ2-5	CASSGQGRETQYF	TGTGCCAGCAGCGGACAGGGTAGGGAGACCCAGTACTTC
-	-	TRBV7-3	TRBJ2-2	CASSPPGFNTGELFF	TGTGCCAGCAGCCCCCCGGGATTCAACACCGGGGAGCTGTTTTTT
-	TRBD1	TRBV6-5	TRBJ1-5	CATRRDRDQPQHF	TGTGCCACCCGGCGGGACAGGGATCAGCCCCAGCATTTT
once	TRBD1	TRBV18	TRBJ1-2	CASSPTEGQGLFPHYYNYGYTF	TGTGCCAGCTCTCCCACCGAAGGACAGGGGTTGTTCCCGCATTACTATAACTATGGCTACACCTTC
-	TRBD1	TRBV7-8	TRBJ2-5	CASSFNIGGEETQYF	TGTGCCAGCAGCTTCAACATAGGGGGCGAGGAGACCCAGTACTTC
-	-	TRBV27	TRBJ2-7	CASSSSGEGAYEQYF	TGTGCCAGCAGTTCATCAGGTGAGGGGGCCTACGAGCAGTACTTC
-	TRBD1	TRBV5-4	TRBJ2-5	CASSPPTGGQETQYF	TGTGCCAGCAGCCCACCAACAGGGGGCCAAGAGACCCAGTACTTC
-	TRBD2	TRBV7-9	TRBJ2-3	CASSLARRGGAHTDTQYF	TGTGCCAGCAGCTTAGCCCGACGGGGGGGAGCGCACACAGATACGCAGTATTTT
-	-	TRBV6-5	TRBJ1-2	CASRLGGGGYTF	TGTGCCAGCAGACTCGGGGGGGGAGGCTACACCTTC
-	TRBD1	TRBV28	TRBJ1-1	CASSRQGVTEAFF	TGTGCCAGCAGCCGACAGGGAGTGACTGAAGCTTTCTTT
-	-	TRBV7-2	TRBJ1-2	CASSLVGQFSGGYTF	TGTGCCAGCAGCTTAGTCGGACAGTTTTCGGGCGGCTACACCTTC
-	-	TRBV11-2	TRBJ2-1	CASSLENGSEQFF	TGTGCCAGCAGCTTAGAAAACGGGAGTGAGCAGTTCTTC
once	-	TRBV24-1	TRBJ1-5	CATSDSAGYNQPQHF	TGTGCCACCAGTGATTCAGCGGGCTACAATCAGCCCCAGCATTTT
-	-	TRBV27	TRBJ1-1	CASSQGLRGNTEAFF	TGTGCCAGCAGCCAGGGACTCCGCGGGAACACTGAAGCTTTCTTT
few	TRBD2	TRBV24-1	TRBJ2-1	CATSGSGSLNEQFF	TGTGCCACCAGTGGAAGCGGGAGTTTGAATGAGCAGTTCTTC